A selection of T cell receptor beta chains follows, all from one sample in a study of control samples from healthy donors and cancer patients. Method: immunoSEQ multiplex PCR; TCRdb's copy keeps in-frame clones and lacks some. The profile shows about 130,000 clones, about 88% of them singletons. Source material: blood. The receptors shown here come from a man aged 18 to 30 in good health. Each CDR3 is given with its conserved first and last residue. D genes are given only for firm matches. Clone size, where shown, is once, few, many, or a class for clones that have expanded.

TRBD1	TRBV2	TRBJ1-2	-	CASSRDSPNYGYTF	TGTGCCAGCAGTCGGGACAGTCCTAACTATGGCTACACCTTC
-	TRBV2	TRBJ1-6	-	CASRRTAYNSPLHF	TGTGCCAGCAGGCGGACAGCTTATAATTCACCCCTCCACTTT
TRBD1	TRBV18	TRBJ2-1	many	CASSPSGQGVDEQFF	TGTGCCAGCTCACCTTCGGGACAGGGGGTTGATGAGCAGTTCTTC
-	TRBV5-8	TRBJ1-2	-	CASSLGQDLGGYTF	TGTGCCAGCAGCTTGGGCCAGGACCTAGGAGGCTACACCTTC
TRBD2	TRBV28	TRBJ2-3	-	CASSPHSGLSTDTQYF	TGTGCCAGCAGTCCTCATAGCGGGCTCAGCACAGATACGCAGTATTTT
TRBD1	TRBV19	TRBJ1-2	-	CASSIASDRDGYTF	TGTGCCAGTAGTATAGCGTCGGACAGGGATGGCTACACCTTC
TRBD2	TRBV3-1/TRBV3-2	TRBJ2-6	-	CASSGGTSSSGANVLTF	TGTGCCAGCAGCGGGGGGACTAGCTCCTCTGGGGCCAACGTCCTGACTTTC
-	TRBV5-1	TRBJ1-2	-	CASSLDPTRAHYGYTF	TGCGCCAGCAGCTTGGATCCCACCAGAGCTCACTATGGCTACACCTTC
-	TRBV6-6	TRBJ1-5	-	CASSYSEGGYQPQHF	TGTGCCAGCAGTTACTCGGAGGGGGGCTATCAGCCCCAGCATTTT
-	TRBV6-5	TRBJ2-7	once	CASSYEGDGSYEQYF	TGTGCCAGCAGTTACGAGGGGGATGGGTCCTACGAGCAGTACTTC
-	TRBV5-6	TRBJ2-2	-	CATREEGGNTGELFF	TGTGCCACCCGTGAAGAGGGGGGTAACACCGGGGAGCTGTTTTTT
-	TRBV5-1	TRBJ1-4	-	CASSLSHGGMGEKLFF	TGCGCCAGCAGCTTGTCCCATGGGGGCATGGGTGAAAAACTGTTTTTT
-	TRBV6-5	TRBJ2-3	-	CASSLTAALTDTQYF	TGTGCCAGCAGTTTGACCGCAGCCCTCACAGATACGCAGTATTTT
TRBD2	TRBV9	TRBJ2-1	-	CASSPRLAGGPRNEQFF	TGTGCCAGCAGCCCCCGACTAGCGGGAGGGCCTAGGAATGAGCAGTTCTTC
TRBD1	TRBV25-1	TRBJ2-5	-	CASSDVPQGSQETQYF	TGTGCCAGCAGTGATGTCCCACAGGGGAGCCAAGAGACCCAGTACTTC
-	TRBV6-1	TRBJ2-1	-	CASSDRADAYNEQFF	TGTGCCAGCAGTGACAGGGCTGATGCCTACAATGAGCAGTTCTTC
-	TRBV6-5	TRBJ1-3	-	CASSRYRDPGNTIYF	TGTGCCAGCAGCCGATACCGGGACCCGGGAAACACCATATATTTT
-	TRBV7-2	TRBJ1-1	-	CASSLSWTAEAFF	TGTGCCAGCAGCTTAAGTTGGACAGCTGAAGCTTTCTTT
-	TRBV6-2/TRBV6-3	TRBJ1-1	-	CASSSGLTGEAFF	TGTGCCAGCAGTTCTGGACTTACGGGTGAAGCTTTCTTT
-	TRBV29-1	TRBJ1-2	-	CSVERAPNRDGYTF	TGCAGCGTTGAAAGGGCCCCCAACAGGGACGGCTACACCTTC
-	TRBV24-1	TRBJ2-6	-	CATSPGSGANVLTF	TGTGCCACCAGTCCTGGGTCCGGGGCCAACGTCCTGACTTTC
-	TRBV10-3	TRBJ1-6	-	CAITPGENSPLHF	TGTGCCATCACCCCAGGGGAGAATTCACCCCTCCACTTT
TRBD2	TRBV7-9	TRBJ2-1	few	CACISGPYNEQFF	TGTGCCTGCATTAGCGGGCCCTACAATGAGCAGTTCTTC
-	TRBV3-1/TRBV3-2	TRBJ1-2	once	CASSQDWFRVTGRSGYTF	TGTGCCAGCAGCCAAGATTGGTTTCGGGTAACAGGGAGGAGTGGCTACACCTTC
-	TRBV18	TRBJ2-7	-	CASSPQSRSSYEQYF	TGTGCCAGCTCACCACAGTCAAGGAGCTCCTACGAGCAGTACTTC
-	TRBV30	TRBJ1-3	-	CAWNGGSSGNTIYF	TGTGCCTGGAACGGGGGAAGCTCTGGAAACACCATATATTTT
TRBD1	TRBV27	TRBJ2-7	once	CASSLRMWSGTGGYEQYF	TGTGCCAGCAGTTTAAGGATGTGGAGCGGGACAGGGGGCTACGAGCAGTACTTC
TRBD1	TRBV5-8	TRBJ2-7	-	CASTLQGGSYEQYF	TGTGCCAGCACTCTACAGGGGGGTTCCTACGAGCAGTACTTC
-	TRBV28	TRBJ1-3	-	CASIKPGAGNTIYF	TGTGCCAGCATTAAACCAGGGGCTGGAAACACCATATATTTT
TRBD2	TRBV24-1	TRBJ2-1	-	CATSDFAGGSPSYNEQFF	TGTGCCACCAGTGATTTTGCGGGAGGGTCACCCTCCTACAATGAGCAGTTCTTC
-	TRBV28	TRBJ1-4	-	CASRSEGALFF	TGTGCCAGCAGATCCGAGGGTGCACTGTTTTTT
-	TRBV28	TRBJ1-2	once	CASTVGEDYGYTF	TGTGCCAGCACCGTCGGGGAAGACTATGGCTACACCTTC
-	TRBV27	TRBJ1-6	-	CASSLWDSPLHF	TGTGCCAGCAGTTTATGGGATTCACCCCTCCACTTT
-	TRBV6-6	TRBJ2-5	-	CASSSFGGSQETQYF	TGTGCCAGCAGCTCCTTTGGGGGCAGCCAAGAGACCCAGTACTTC
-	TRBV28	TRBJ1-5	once	CATKGPKNQPQHF	TGTGCCACCAAGGGACCTAAAAATCAGCCCCAGCATTTT
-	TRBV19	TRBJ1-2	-	CASSTSWDGYTF	TGTGCCAGTAGTACCTCCTGGGATGGCTACACCTTC
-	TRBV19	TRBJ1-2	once	CASRFEGTALGGYTF	TGTGCCAGTAGATTTGAGGGGACCGCACTCGGTGGCTACACCTTC
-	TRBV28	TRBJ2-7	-	CASSPRGTLSTYEQYF	TGTGCCAGCAGCCCTCGGGGGACACTGTCGACCTACGAGCAGTACTTC
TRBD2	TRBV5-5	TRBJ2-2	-	CASSLRGGDASGELFF	TGTGCCAGCAGCTTGCGGGGAGGGGATGCGTCCGGGGAGCTGTTTTTT
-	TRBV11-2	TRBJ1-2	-	CASSQDGPYGYTF	TGTGCCAGCAGTCAGGACGGGCCCTATGGCTACACCTTC
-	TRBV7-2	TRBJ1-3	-	CASSDRWNSPIYF	TGTGCCAGCAGCGATAGATGGAATAGCCCCATATATTTT
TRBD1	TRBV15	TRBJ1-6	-	CATSGDRGYNSPLHF	TGTGCCACCAGCGGGGACAGGGGCTATAATTCACCCCTCCACTTT